The clone carrying this T cell receptor (beta chain) was observed a single time. Its antigen is not identified. Germline loops: CDR1 MNHNS, CDR2 SASEGT. The CDR3 loop spans 14 amino acids. V was pared by 7 bases and J by 4 bases, with 10 bases of the junction left unmatched. The method was immunoSEQ multiplex PCR; TCRdb's version includes in-frame clones alone and lacks a portion of them. The table lists some 580,000 clones, roughly 98% of them singletons. This entry belongs to a study of shared clonotypes between healthy human individuals. At the level of the study: In total, the donors were two women and a few men aged 18 to 49.

Overall study results and limits: On the whole, naive subsets had larger estimated richness than memory subsets had.

Terminally differentiated effector memory CD45RA+ cells were left out of the naive CD8 fraction, which was CD45RO-negative and positively selected for CCR7. The V gene is TRBV6-1, the J gene TRBJ2-7, with 7 bases aligning to TRBD2. The clonotype originates from a man aged 30 to 39 in good health. The source material was naive CD8+ T cells sorted from blood. CDR3 in amino acids: CASIRDYPTYEQYF. CDR3 DNA sequence: TGTGCCAGCATCAGGGACTACCCGACTTACGAGCAGTACTTC.